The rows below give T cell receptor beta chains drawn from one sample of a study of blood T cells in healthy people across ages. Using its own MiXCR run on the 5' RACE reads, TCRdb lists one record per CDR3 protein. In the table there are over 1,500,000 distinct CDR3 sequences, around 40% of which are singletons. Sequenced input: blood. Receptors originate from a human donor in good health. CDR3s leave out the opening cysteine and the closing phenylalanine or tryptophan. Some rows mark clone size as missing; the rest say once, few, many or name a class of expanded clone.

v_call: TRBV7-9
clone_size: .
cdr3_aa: ASSRLQGALEQY

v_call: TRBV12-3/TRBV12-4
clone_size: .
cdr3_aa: ASSPRDSRYEQF

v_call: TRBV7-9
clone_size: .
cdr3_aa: ASSFGGGDYYEQY

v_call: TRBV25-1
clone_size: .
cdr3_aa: ASKGDFSTDTQY

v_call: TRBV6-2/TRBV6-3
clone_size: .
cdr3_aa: ASIWRGGGNEQF

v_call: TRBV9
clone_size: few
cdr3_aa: ASSVAGGSGGAEEDTQY

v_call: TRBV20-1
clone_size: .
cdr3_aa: SAHRLAGEQETQY

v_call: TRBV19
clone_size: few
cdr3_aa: ASSIGPDTPYEQY

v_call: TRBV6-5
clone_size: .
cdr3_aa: ATRGEGPNTEAF

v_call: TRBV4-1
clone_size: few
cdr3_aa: ASSQVAGTGYGYT

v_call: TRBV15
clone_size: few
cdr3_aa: ATSVHRGNQY

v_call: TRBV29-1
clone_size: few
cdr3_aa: SVDGTSGGKDGEQY

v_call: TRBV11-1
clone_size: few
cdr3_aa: ASSRTGGIPQETQY

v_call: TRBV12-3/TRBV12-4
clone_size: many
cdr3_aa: ASSYGVGYT

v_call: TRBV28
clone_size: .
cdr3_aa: ASSTQGQTFRAVQY

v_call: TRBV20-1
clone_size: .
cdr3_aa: SASRDRAF

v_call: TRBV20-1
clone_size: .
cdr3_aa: SARDYQGAGNTIY

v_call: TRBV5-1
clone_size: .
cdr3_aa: ASSLTTPGNTEAF

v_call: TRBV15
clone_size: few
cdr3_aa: ATSSMSHQPQH

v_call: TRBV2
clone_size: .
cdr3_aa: ASSGDRPAGQY

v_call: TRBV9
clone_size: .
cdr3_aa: ASSPFGGATETQY

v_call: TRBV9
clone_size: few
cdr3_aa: ASSVAAGFYGYT

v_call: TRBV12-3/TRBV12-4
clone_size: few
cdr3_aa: ASSPPERRTEAF

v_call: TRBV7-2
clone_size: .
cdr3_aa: ASSSAGGGVTYEQY

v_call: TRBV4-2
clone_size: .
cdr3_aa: ASSHPSGGAGTDTQY

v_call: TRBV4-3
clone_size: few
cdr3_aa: ASSQDIGTSQETQY

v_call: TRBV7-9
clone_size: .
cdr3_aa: ASSRLGQSRLSNTEAF

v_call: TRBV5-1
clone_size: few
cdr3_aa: ASSFVLGTGGANVLT

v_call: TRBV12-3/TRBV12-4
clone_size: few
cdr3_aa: ASSFADLPYTQY

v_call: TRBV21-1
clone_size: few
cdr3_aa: ASSKDWSLGIISYEQY

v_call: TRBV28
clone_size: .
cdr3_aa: ASIGNPGTQY

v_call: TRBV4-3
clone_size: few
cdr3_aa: ASSQSIQRGRNEQF

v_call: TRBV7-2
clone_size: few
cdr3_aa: ASSLDDEKLF

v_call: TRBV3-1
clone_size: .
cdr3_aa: ASCPRVRDTRLDTQY

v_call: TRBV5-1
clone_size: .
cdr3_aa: ASREEAYEQY

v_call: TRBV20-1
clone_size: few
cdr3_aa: SARDVQGLTDTQY

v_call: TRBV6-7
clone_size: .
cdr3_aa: ASSYSPLSRDPSNQPQH

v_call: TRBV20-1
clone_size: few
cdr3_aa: SVRRSRGYNEQF

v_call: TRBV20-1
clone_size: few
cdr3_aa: SATDSFNYGYT

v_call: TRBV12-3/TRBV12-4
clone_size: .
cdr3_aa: ANRRQINTEAF

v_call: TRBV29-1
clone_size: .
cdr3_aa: SVGEVWNTEAF